The rows below give T cell receptor beta chains drawn from one sample of a study of shared clonotypes between healthy human individuals. Clones were read by immunoSEQ multiplex PCR, and TCRdb kept only the in-frame ones, dropping some. The sample carries approximately 740,000 clones, 74% recorded once. Sequencing was carried out using memory CD4+ T cells sorted from blood. The receptors shown here come from a woman in her 30s in good health. CDR3s include the opening cysteine and the closing phenylalanine or tryptophan. D genes are given only for firm matches. Not all rows give a size; the values are once, few, many and, for expanded clones, a class.

clone_size,cdr3_length,v_call,j_call,d_call,cdr3_nt,cdr3_aa
NA,13,TRBV7-6,TRBJ1-1,NA,TGTGCCAGCAGATTTACAGGGAACACTGAAGCTTTCTTT,CASRFTGNTEAFF
NA,20,TRBV30,TRBJ2-2,NA,TGTGCCTGTAGACCCAGACTGAGCTCGTATTTTTTGCGGGGCACCGGGGAGCTGTTTTTT,CACRPRLSSYFLRGTGELFF
NA,15,TRBV7-9,TRBJ1-2,TRBD1,TGTGCCAGCAGCTTAGACGCAGGGGGGAGTCATGGCTACACCTTC,CASSLDAGGSHGYTF
NA,13,TRBV6-5,TRBJ1-5,NA,TGTGCCAGCAGTACCGACCCGGATCAGCCCCAGCATTTT,CASSTDPDQPQHF
NA,15,TRBV6-5,TRBJ1-4,NA,TGTGCCAGCAAAGATGGGGGCACCATTAATGAAAAACTGTTTTTT,CASKDGGTINEKLFF
NA,12,TRBV30,TRBJ1-4,NA,TGTGCCTGGAGGCAGGCGGGGGGAAAACTGTTTTTT,CAWRQAGGKLFF
NA,14,TRBV14,TRBJ2-1,TRBD2,TGTGCCAGCAGCCGGACTAGCGGGAGTTATGAGCAGTTCTTC,CASSRTSGSYEQFF
NA,14,TRBV28,TRBJ1-5,NA,TGTGCCAGCAGTTTGGGAGGGGCTGTTCAGCCCCAGCATTTT,CASSLGGAVQPQHF
NA,11,TRBV20-1,TRBJ2-1,NA,TGCAGTGCTAGACTGAACAATGAGCAGTTCTTC,CSARLNNEQFF
NA,16,TRBV4-1,TRBJ2-7,NA,TGCGCCAGCAGCCAAGAACGGAGGGGGGCAGGCTACGAGCAGTACTTC,CASSQERRGAGYEQYF
NA,14,TRBV27,TRBJ2-3,TRBD1,TGTGCCAGCAGTTGGCCAGGGGGTTTCGATACGCAGTATTTT,CASSWPGGFDTQYF
NA,12,TRBV9,TRBJ1-1,NA,TGTGCCAGCAGCGCCCCGAGCACTGAAGCTTTCTTT,CASSAPSTEAFF
few,12,TRBV30,TRBJ2-7,NA,TGTGCCTGGAGGCAGGAAACCTACGAGCAGTACTTC,CAWRQETYEQYF
NA,14,TRBV7-2,TRBJ1-5,NA,TGTGCCAGCAGCTTTGGGGGATCTGGTCAGCCCCAGCATTTT,CASSFGGSGQPQHF
NA,13,TRBV21-1,TRBJ1-5,NA,TGTGCCAGCAGCAAAGCCTTGAATCAGCCCCAGCATTTT,CASSKALNQPQHF
many,13,TRBV7-2,TRBJ2-1,NA,TGTGCCAGCAGCGCCTATAATGACAATGAGCAGTTCTTC,CASSAYNDNEQFF
many,13,TRBV6-1,TRBJ2-2,NA,TGTGCCAGCCCGGACAGAAACACCGGGGAGCTGTTTTTT,CASPDRNTGELFF
NA,14,TRBV6-1,TRBJ2-3,NA,TGTGCCAGCAGTGCCCTTGGGGGGGCTTCGCCGCAGTATTTT,CASSALGGASPQYF
NA,18,TRBV27,TRBJ2-6,TRBD1,TGTGCCAGCAGTCCGACCGGGACAGTAAAGTTTGGGGCCAACGTCCTGACTTTC,CASSPTGTVKFGANVLTF
NA,13,TRBV27,TRBJ1-5,NA,TGTGCCAGCAGTCCACAGCGGGGACAGCCCCAGCATTTT,CASSPQRGQPQHF